This paragraph covers one TCR beta chain sequence. Germline CDR1 and CDR2: SGHDT and YYEEEE. The CDR3 is 14 residues long. V was cut by 0 bases and J by 4 bases, with 8 bases left in between. This record comes from a study of blood T cell repertoires in COVID-19. Whole-study context: Sample material is recorded as cDNA or gDNA derived from T cells, B-cell-depleted T cells, or PBMCs.

Original methodology: Using reference gene primer amplification, nucleated cell counts were estimated. The table came from immunoSEQ multiplex PCR; TCRdb's copy has only in-frame clones and leaves some out. That table supplies the V and J calls and clone size; D and trimming were determined from the DNA. The table includes approximately 170,000 clones, 82% detected once. The source is a woman older than 75 with active or convalescent COVID-19. This chain uses TRBV5-6 with TRBJ1-5, with D maybe TRBD1 (5 bases). The sequenced material came from peripheral blood. The CDR3 spells CASSLGRGNQPQHF. The CDR3 DNA is TGTGCCAGCAGCTTGGGACGGGGGAATCAGCCCCAGCATTTT.